The present T cell receptor (beta chain) was sequenced within a study of CD8 T cells in Susac syndrome (dated by TCRdb to the late 2010s). Background for the entire study: Of the Susac syndrome patients who were sequenced, fewer than ten were in clinical remission while six had clinically active disease. At blood withdrawal, Susac syndrome patients were therapy-naive, treated with corticosteroids (with IVIg additionally given to some), or treated with IVIg alone. Whether CD8+ T cell activation and differentiation in Susac syndrome was antigen driven was tested using repertoire sequencing.

RNA was extracted with the RNeasy kit and roughly 0.5 to 1 ug was reverse transcribed using random hexamers. The immunoSEQ multiplex PCR assay, which covers 54 Vbeta and 13 Jbeta segments, was used to amplify TCR beta CDR3 regions. To correct PCR amplification bias, a synthetic template baseline was used for both primer optimization and computational correction. In the paper's pipeline: Reads were assigned to V, D and J genes according to IMGT and analyzed in immunoSEQ Analyzer, with only productive sequences retained. Clonality was computed as one minus Shannon entropy normalized by log2 of the number of productive unique sequences. For each patient and control, public and private clones were evaluated among the 100 most prevalent clones. Clones were defined as Susac-specific if absent from the healthy and MS cohorts, from around 1,000 published viral clones and from other ImmuneACCESS disease sequences. The public sequencing data were trimmed at Q25 with fastp and processed into clonotypes with MiXCR by TCRdb, which kept only in-frame beta chains. Duplicate CDR3 protein sequences are folded into a single record with the most common DNA and genes. These V and J calls are TCRdb output, not the study's own analysis. The sample data list about 150,000 distinct CDR3 sequences, and 90% to 95% of these were observed just once. Approximately 0.15% of the sample belongs to the ten largest clones.

Comment on this clonotype: Its antigen has not been determined. Base quality data are lacking; no much larger clone is found one base away.

V sheds 0 bases and J sheds 14 bases, leaving 20 bases between their ends. CDR3 length: 16 amino acids, cysteine to phenylalanine. Here the CDR3 DNA is all that survives: 48 bases in frame from base 1. Based on the germline V gene (reference sequence), the CDR1 and CDR2 sequences are MNHNY and SVGAGI. The paper as a whole reports these results and caveats: No clonal expansion was detected in the CD4+ T cell repertoire of Susac syndrome patients. The number of individuals in the TCR sequencing and HLA analysis was recognized as being relatively small.

Peripheral blood CD8+ and CD4+ T cells from healthy donors, Susac syndrome patients and multiple sclerosis patients were profiled by high-throughput TCR beta sequencing. Susac syndrome patients met recently defined diagnostic criteria for definite or probable disease. CD8+ TEMRA cells were enriched by FACS, while bulk CD8+ and CD4+ T cells were purified by magnetic negative isolation. Blood was drawn into EDTA tubes, processed within 24 hours, and PBMCs were isolated by density gradient centrifugation. PBMCs intended for TCR sequencing were frozen in liquid nitrogen and were later thawed in a 37 degrees C water bath. The sorted or isolated CD4+, CD8+ and CD8+ TEMRA cells reached a purity of at least 90%.

The TCR originated in a human donor with Susac syndrome. The chain employs TRBV6-6 and TRBJ1-6; the best D guess is TRBD1, with 6 bases matching. Sample: CD4+ T cells from PBMCs. The CDR3 here reads CASSYSQGRVNSALHF. In nucleotide form, the sequence is TGTGCCAGCAGTTACTCACAGGGAAGGGTTAATTCGGCCCTCCACTTT.